The 22 T cell receptor beta chains listed next were all sequenced from one sample in a study of T cell repertoires in cytomegalovirus infection. No antigen has been identified for these receptors. TCRdb fed the reads into MiXCR, producing one record per CDR3 protein. The sample shows roughly 990,000 distinct CDR3 sequences, approximately 32% of them seen only once. This material consisted of cultured CD8+ T cells from PBMCs, taken from culture after CMV antigen stimulation. These TCRs come from a human donor in good health (CMV status not recorded). Some clones in this sample may be carry-over from other donors' samples.

CDR3 loop: CASSRRGQETQYF. The CDR3 DNA reads as TGTGCCAGCAGCCGCAGGGGTCAAGAGACCCAGTACTTC. This sequence joins TRBV7-9 and TRBJ2-5; the D gene is possibly TRBD1 (6 bases). V lost 5 bases to trimming and J lost 2 bases, with 9 bases between them. In germline, CDR1 is SEHNR, CDR2 FQNEAQ (reference sequence). CDR3 size: 13 residues. The full variable domain, completed using reference TRBV7-9 and TRBJ2-5, is DTGVSQNPRHKITKRGQNVTFRCDPISEHNRLYWYRQTLGQGPEFLTYFQNEAQLEKSRLLSDRFSAERPKGSFSTLEIQRTEQGDSAMYLCASSRRGQETQYFGPGTRLLVL.

V is TRBV7-9 and J is TRBJ2-6, with a possible D match to TRBD1 (6 bases). The V gene's germline CDR1 is SEHNR and CDR2 FQNEAQ (reference sequence). The V end was cut by 4 bases, the J end by 2 bases, with 18 bases between. The CDR3 is 18 residues long. CDR3 in amino acids: CASSSLWDIVAGANVLTF. The CDR3 DNA sequence: TGTGCCAGCAGCTCCCTATGGGACATTGTAGCTGGGGCCAACGTCCTGACTTTC.

This rearrangement joins TRBV6-5 to TRBJ2-6, with 8 nucleotides matching TRBD1. Germline V lookup: CDR1 MNHEY, CDR2 SVGAGI. This CDR3 has 18 residues. V lost 5 bases, J lost 0 bases, and 9 bases stayed unmatched. CDR3 in DNA: TGTGCCAGCAGTCCCCCCGGGACAGGAAACTCTGGGGCCAACGTCCTGACTTTC. Protein sequence: CASSPPGTGNSGANVLTF.

This clonotype has more than one count but fewer than ten. The rearrangement uses TRBV7-9 and TRBJ2-1; 7 bases line up with TRBD2. This CDR3 spans 14 amino acids. Germline values: CDR1 SEHNR, CDR2 FQNEAQ (reference sequence). V trimming: 7 bases; J trimming: 9 bases; junction bases outside the gene matches: 12. The CDR3 spells CASMPSVKRGEQFF. CDR3 nucleotide sequence: TGTGCCAGCATGCCTTCGGTAAAGCGGGGTGAGCAGTTCTTC.

The V and J genes are TRBV27 and TRBJ1-1; 7 bases are shared with TRBD1. This CDR3 is 14 amino acids long. Germline V gene data show CDR1 as MNHEY and CDR2 as SMNVEV (reference sequence). V was pared by 6 bases and J by 0 bases, with 4 bases of the junction left unmatched. CDR3 bases: TGTGCCAGCAGAGAACAGGGGTTGAACACTGAAGCTTTCTTT. It is translated as CASREQGLNTEAFF.

The V and J genes are TRBV28 and TRBJ1-1; TRBD1 agrees at 9 bases. This CDR3 is 17 amino acids long. Germline-derived CDR1 and CDR2 are MDHEN and SYDVKM. The junction had 8 bases not matched to a gene; V was cut back by 3 bases and J by 0 bases. The CDR3, as DNA: TGTGCCAGCAGTTTCCCGAAGACAGGGGGAATGAACACTGAAGCTTTCTTT. Amino acid sequence: CASSFPKTGGMNTEAFF.

As to this clonotype: The junction departs from the called germline gene at one end, perhaps through a read error. The chain links TRBV12-3 or TRBV12-4 to TRBJ2-2; possibly TRBD2 for D (7 bases). The CDR3 loop spans 15 amino acids. CDR3 DNA sequence: TGTACCAGCCCCTCCGGGGGCGGGGGCGGCGGGGAGCTGTTTTTT. This gives the protein CTSPSGGGGGGELFF.

V usage is TRBV2 and J usage is TRBJ2-1, with 14 bases that match TRBD2. The V segment lost 6 bases and the J segment 5 bases; nucleotides outside the gene matches: 6. CDR3 size: 16 residues. Germline V CDR1 and CDR2: SNHLY, FYNNEI. The CDR3 sequence: CASRGPTSGGDNEQFF. The CDR3, as DNA: TGTGCCAGCAGGGGCCCGACTAGCGGGGGGGACAATGAGCAGTTCTTC. Using reference TRBV2 and TRBJ2-1 for the parts outside the CDR3, the full variable domain is EPEVTQTPSHQVTQMGQEVILRCVPISNHLYFYWYRQILGQKVEFLVSFYNNEISEKSEIFDDQFSVERPDGSNFTLKIRSTKLEDSAMYFCASRGPTSGGDNEQFFGPGTRLTVL.

This clonotype was observed a few times. The genes are TRBV7-6 and TRBJ1-1; D uncertain. This CDR3 has 15 residues. V lost 1 base to trimming and J lost 1 base, with 10 bases between them. Per germline, CDR1 SGHVS and CDR2 FNYEAQ. The CDR3 loop reads CASSLVPGANTEAFF. CDR3 nucleotide sequence: TGTGCCAGCAGCTTAGTCCCGGGAGCGAACACTGAAGCTTTCTTT.

There are many counts of this clonotype. The chain employs TRBV7-9 and TRBJ2-3; D gene uncertain. Germline CDR1 SEHNR, CDR2 FQNEAQ (reference sequence). V shed 1 base and J shed 4 bases, with 9 bases lying between them. The CDR3 runs to 14 residues. CDR3 protein: CASSLGVDADTQYF. The CDR3 DNA follows: TGTGCCAGCAGCTTAGGTGTGGATGCAGATACGCAGTATTTT.

This rearrangement joins TRBV10-3 to TRBJ2-7; D gene ambiguous. V was cut by 2 bases and J by 4 bases, with 9 bases left in between. Germline values: CDR1 ENHRY, CDR2 SYGVKD. The CDR3 loop spans 13 amino acids. CDR3 DNA: TGTGCCATCAGTGAGCCGAATGCTTACGAGCAGTACTTC. Translation gives CAISEPNAYEQYF.

This clonotype was seen at least ten times. V and J are TRBV7-6 and TRBJ2-2; no clear D. The CDR3 is made up of 15 amino acids. Germline V gene lookup returns CDR1 SGHVS and CDR2 FNYEAQ. V dropped 1 base and J dropped 3 bases, with 9 bases sitting between them. The CDR3 bases are TGTGCCAGCAGCTTAGGGAAGGCTCACACCGGGGAGCTGTTTTTT. This sequence encodes CASSLGKAHTGELFF.

This clonotype was seen only a few times. CDR3 protein: CASRRTVGTGELFF. Written as DNA, the CDR3 is TGTGCCAGCAGGCGGACAGTAGGCACCGGGGAGCTGTTTTTT. This rearrangement joins TRBV6-1 to TRBJ2-2, with TRBD1 as a possible D gene (6 bases). From germline, CDR1 is MNHNS and CDR2 SASEGT. This CDR3 comprises 14 residues. Trimming pared 6 bases from V and 4 bases from J, leaving 12 bases between.

This chain joins TRBV5-4 and TRBJ1-6; D unresolved. Looked up from germline, CDR1 is SGHNT and CDR2 is YYREEE (reference sequence). With 2 bases removed from V and 7 bases from J, the gap between germline ends came to 10 bases. The CDR3 runs 14 residues. The CDR3 reads CASSFLDGNSPLHF. CDR3 bases: TGTGCCAGCAGCTTCCTGGACGGAAATTCACCCCTCCACTTT.

This clonotype was found a few times. The V and J genes are TRBV4-3 and TRBJ1-1; no reliable D call. Germline CDR1 and CDR2: LGHNA and YSLEER. This CDR3 is built from 14 residues. Trimming pared 4 bases from V and 5 bases from J, leaving 14 bases between. For the CDR3, the DNA is TGCGCCAGCAGCCTCCAGGCCCTTGAGACTGAAGCTTTCTTT. Translating it yields CASSLQALETEAFF.

As concerns this clonotype: This CDR3 is missing its conserved last phenylalanine or tryptophan, likely due to a read error. This CDR3 reads CASSWPGGQGGDEQFS. DNA for the CDR3: TGTGCCAGCAGCTGGCCGGGGGGACAGGGTGGCGATGAGCAGTTCTCC. The chain has TRBV7-2 and TRBJ2-1; TRBD1 matches at 9 bases. V lost 4 bases to trimming and J lost 8 bases; unmatched junction nucleotides: 12. This CDR3 has 16 amino acids. Germline loops: CDR1 SGHTA, CDR2 FQGNSA.

A few counts support this clonotype. The chain is built from TRBV6-5 and TRBJ2-4; no reliable D call. The CDR3 runs to 16 residues. Germline V gene lookup returns CDR1 MNHEY and CDR2 SVGAGI. V lost 2 bases to trimming and J lost 2 bases, with 13 bases between them. CDR3 bases: TGTGCCAGCAGTTACGGTGCCCACTTTTCCAAAAACATTCAGTACTTC. Encoded protein: CASSYGAHFSKNIQYF.

V is TRBV19 and J is TRBJ1-5, with D possibly matching TRBD1 (6 bases). The germline gives CDR1 LNHDA, CDR2 SQIVND (reference sequence). The CDR3 has 14 amino acids. Trimming took off 7 bases at V and 5 bases at J, with 15 bases between the two ends. The CDR3 region has the DNA TGTGCCAGTAAAGGACAGATCCATTATCAGCCCCAGCATTTT. Residues: CASKGQIHYQPQHF.

This clonotype was recorded many times. An end of the junction does not agree with germline; a read error may underlie this. The V gene is TRBV7-7, the J gene TRBJ2-1; TRBD2 matches at 8 bases. CDR3 length: 17 amino acids. The germline V gene encodes CDR1 SSHAT and CDR2 FNYEAQ (reference sequence). The chain's CDR3 is CASSLTPRGGPYNEQFF. The CDR3 DNA is TGTGCTAGCAGCCTAACCCCGCGCGGGGGGCCCTACAATGAGCAGTTCTTC.

This clonotype was recorded at least ten times. The chain combines TRBV12-5 with TRBJ2-2; D gene unclear. CDR1 LGHNT and CDR2 FRNRAP come from the germline V gene. V shed 2 bases and J shed 7 bases, with 17 bases lying between them. The CDR3 sequence is 16 residues long. The CDR3 loop is CASGLLPLRVDGELFF. CDR3 in DNA: TGTGCTAGTGGTTTGTTACCCCTTCGGGTTGACGGGGAGCTGTTTTTT.

This clonotype came up a few times. The chain employs TRBV2 and TRBJ2-1; TRBD2 matches 7 bases. The V segment lost 10 bases and the J segment 5 bases; nucleotides outside the gene matches: 20. CDR3 size: 17 residues. Per the germline V gene, CDR1 is SNHLY and CDR2 is FYNNEI. For the CDR3, the DNA is TGTGCCAAACACGGGGGGACGGTCGTCTCCGTTAACAATGAGCAGTTCTTC. It specifies CAKHGGTVVSVNNEQFF.

This clonotype was picked up a small number of times. The chain recombines TRBV28 with TRBJ1-1, with unresolved D. The CDR3 runs to 15 residues. The germline CDR1 and CDR2 sequences are MDHEN and SYDVKM. The V end lost 3 bases, the J end lost 0 bases, and 11 bases lay between the germline ends. Here the CDR3 DNA reads TGTGCCAGCAGTTTTACGGGCTCCGTGAACACTGAAGCTTTCTTT. The encoded protein is CASSFTGSVNTEAFF. The full variable domain, rest sourced from reference TRBV28 and TRBJ1-1, is DVKVTQSSRYLVKRTGEKVFLECVQDMDHENMFWYRQDPGLGLRLIYFSYDVKMKEKGDIPEGYSVSREKKERFSLILESASTNQTSMYLCASSFTGSVNTEAFFGQGTRLTVV.